This entry lists 10 T cell receptor beta chains sequenced from one sample in a study of monozygotic twins with inflammatory bowel disease. Using the 5' RACE reads, TCRdb records one entry per CDR3 protein without DNA. The sample table includes 200,000 to 250,000 distinct CDR3 sequences. What was sequenced was blood. The receptor set was obtained from a human donor with ulcerative colitis or Crohn's disease, or a healthy co-twin of an affected twin (not recorded which).

This chain uses TRBV2 with TRBJ1-5; TCRdb's D call, TRBD1, is unchecked because there is no DNA. Germline values: CDR1 SNHLY, CDR2 FYNNEI. The CDR3 spans 14 residues. The CDR3 reads CASTPDRGNQPQHF.

The chain joins TRBV5-8 to TRBJ1-6. The germline CDR1 and CDR2 sequences are SGHTS and YDEGEE. The CDR3 runs 14 residues. The CDR3 sequence: CASSFSNRISPLHF.

The rearrangement joins TRBV4-1 to TRBJ1-1. The germline CDR1 and CDR2 sequences are MGHRA and YSYEKL. The CDR3 spans 17 residues. The CDR3 spells CASSRGGGGTSNTEAFF.

This chain connects TRBV20-1 to TRBJ1-1; TCRdb proposes TRBD1, but this gene call is untestable without DNA. The CDR3 is 17 residues long. Germline values: CDR1 DFQATT, CDR2 SNEGSKA (reference sequence). CDR3 amino acids: CSARDRRQYSFTTEAFF.

This rearrangement joins TRBV15 to TRBJ1-4; TCRdb returns TRBD1, unconfirmable since there is no DNA. Per germline, CDR1 LNHNV and CDR2 YYDKDF (reference sequence). This CDR3 has 16 residues. The CDR3 sequence is CATLRDRGAVLEKLFF.

This chain connects TRBV6-1 to TRBJ1-2; the TCRdb D gene call, TRBD1, has no DNA to confirm it. Germline CDR1 is MNHNS and CDR2 is SASEGT. The CDR3 length is 13 residues. CDR3 sequence: CASRQGWNYGYTF.

V and J are TRBV6-1 and TRBJ1-2. The CDR3 consists of 15 residues. Germline loops: CDR1 MNHNS, CDR2 SASEGT. CDR3 residues: CASSDFRTSNYGYTF.

The rearrangement joins TRBV6-5 to TRBJ1-1. The CDR3 is 15 amino acids. Germline V gene sequence: CDR1 MNHEY, CDR2 SVGAGI. CDR3: CASSYPLVRNTEAFF.

This sequence joins TRBV12-3 or TRBV12-4 and TRBJ2-7; with no DNA, the TCRdb D assignment of TRBD1 cannot be verified. There are 13 residues in the CDR3. CDR3 sequence reads: CASRDRGEYEQYF.

CDR3 protein: CASSNTETQYF. V gene TRBV6-5 combines with J gene TRBJ2-5. This CDR3 is 11 amino acids long. CDR1 and CDR2 (germline): MNHEY, SVGAGI.